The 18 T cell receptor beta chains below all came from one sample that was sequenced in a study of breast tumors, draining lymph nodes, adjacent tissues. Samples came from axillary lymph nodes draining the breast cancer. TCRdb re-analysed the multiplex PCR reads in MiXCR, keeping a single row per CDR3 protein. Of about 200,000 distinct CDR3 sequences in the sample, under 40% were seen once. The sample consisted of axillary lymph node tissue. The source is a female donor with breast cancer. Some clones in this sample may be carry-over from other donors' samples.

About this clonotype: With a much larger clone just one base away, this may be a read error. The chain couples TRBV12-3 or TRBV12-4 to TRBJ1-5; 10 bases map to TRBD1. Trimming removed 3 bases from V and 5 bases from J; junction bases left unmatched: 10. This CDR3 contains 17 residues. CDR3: CASSFRRSGTGDQPQHF. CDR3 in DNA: TGTGCCAGCAGTTTCAGGAGGAGTGGGACAGGGGATCAGCCCCAGCATTTT.

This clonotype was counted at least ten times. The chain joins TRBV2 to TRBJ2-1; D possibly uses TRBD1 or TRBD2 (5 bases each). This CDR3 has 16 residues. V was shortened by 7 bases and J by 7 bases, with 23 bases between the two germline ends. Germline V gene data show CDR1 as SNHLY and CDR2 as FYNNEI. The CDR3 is CASKGSAAPGANEQFF. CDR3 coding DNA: TGTGCCAGCAAAGGTAGCGCAGCTCCTGGGGCGAATGAGCAGTTCTTC.

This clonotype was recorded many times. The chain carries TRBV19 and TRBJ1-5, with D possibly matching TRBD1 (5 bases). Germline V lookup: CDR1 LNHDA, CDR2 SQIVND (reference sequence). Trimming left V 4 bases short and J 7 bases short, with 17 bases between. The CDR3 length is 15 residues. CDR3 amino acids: CASSTISTGWQPQHF. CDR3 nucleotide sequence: TGTGCCAGTAGTACAATATCCACAGGATGGCAGCCCCAGCATTTT.

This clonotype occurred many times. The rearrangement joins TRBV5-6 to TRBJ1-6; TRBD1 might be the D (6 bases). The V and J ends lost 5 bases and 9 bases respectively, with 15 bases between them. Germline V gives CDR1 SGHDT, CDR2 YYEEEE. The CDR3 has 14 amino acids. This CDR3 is CASRAGTRISPLHF. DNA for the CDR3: TGTGCCAGCAGGGCCGGGACAAGGATTTCACCCCTCCACTTT.

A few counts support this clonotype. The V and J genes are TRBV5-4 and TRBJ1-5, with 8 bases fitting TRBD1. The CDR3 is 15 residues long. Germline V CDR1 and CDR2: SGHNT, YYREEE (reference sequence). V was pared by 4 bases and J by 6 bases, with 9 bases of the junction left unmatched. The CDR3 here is CASSPGQDPGQPQHF. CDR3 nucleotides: TGTGCCAGCAGCCCGGGACAGGATCCAGGTCAGCCCCAGCATTTT.

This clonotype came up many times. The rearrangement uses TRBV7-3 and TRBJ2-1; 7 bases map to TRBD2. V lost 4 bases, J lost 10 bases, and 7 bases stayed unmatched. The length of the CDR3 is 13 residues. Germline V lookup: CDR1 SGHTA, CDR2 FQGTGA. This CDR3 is CASSYQRGLEQFF. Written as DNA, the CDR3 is TGTGCCAGCAGCTACCAGCGGGGTCTCGAGCAGTTCTTC.

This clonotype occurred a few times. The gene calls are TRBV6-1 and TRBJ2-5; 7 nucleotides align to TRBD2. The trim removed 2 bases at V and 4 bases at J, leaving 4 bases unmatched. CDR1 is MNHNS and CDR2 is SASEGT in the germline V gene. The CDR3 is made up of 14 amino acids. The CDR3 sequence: CASSERGVLETQYF. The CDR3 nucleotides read TGTGCCAGCAGTGAACGGGGGGTTTTAGAGACCCAGTACTTC.

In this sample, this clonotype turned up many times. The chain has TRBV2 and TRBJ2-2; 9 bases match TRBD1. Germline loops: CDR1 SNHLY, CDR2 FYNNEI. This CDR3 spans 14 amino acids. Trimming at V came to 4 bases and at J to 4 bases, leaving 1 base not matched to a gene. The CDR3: CASSVTGGTGELFF. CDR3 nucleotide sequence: TGTGCCAGCAGTGTGACAGGGGGCACCGGGGAGCTGTTTTTT.

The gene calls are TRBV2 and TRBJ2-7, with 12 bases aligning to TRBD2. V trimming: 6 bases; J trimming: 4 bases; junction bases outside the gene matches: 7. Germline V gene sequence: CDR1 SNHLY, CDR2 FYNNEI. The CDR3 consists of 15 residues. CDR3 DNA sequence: TGTGCCAGCAGGATCCGACTAGCGGGGGCATACGAGCAGTACTTC. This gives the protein CASRIRLAGAYEQYF.

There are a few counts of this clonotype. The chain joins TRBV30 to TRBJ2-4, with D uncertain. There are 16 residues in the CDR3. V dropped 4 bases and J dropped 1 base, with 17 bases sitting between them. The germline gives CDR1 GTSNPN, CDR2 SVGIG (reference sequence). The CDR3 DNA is TGTGCCTGGACCGAAACACGAAGTGTGGCCAAAAACATTCAGTACTTC. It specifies CAWTETRSVAKNIQYF.

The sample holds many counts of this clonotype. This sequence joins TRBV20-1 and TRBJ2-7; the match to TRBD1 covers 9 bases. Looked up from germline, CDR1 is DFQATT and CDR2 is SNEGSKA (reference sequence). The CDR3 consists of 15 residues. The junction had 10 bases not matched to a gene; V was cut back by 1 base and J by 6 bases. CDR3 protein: CSARGQGDGGVEQYF. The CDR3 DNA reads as TGCAGTGCTAGAGGACAGGGGGATGGGGGCGTCGAGCAGTACTTC.

The CDR3 DNA reads as TGTGCCAGCAGCGAGACAGGGTCAGATACGCAGTATTTT. Protein sequence: CASSETGSDTQYF. The rearrangement uses TRBV9 and TRBJ2-3; 7 positions agree with TRBD1. The CDR3 has 13 amino acids. V shed 3 bases and J 4 bases; nucleotides not matched to a gene: 2. CDR1 SGDLS and CDR2 YYNGEE come from the germline V gene.

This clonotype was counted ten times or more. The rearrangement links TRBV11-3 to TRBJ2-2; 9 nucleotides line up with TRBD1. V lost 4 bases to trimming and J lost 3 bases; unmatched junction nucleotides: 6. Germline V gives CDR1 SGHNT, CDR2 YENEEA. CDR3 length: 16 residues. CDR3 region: CASSWGQGNDTGELFF. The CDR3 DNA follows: TGTGCCAGCAGCTGGGGACAGGGTAATGACACCGGGGAGCTGTTTTTT.

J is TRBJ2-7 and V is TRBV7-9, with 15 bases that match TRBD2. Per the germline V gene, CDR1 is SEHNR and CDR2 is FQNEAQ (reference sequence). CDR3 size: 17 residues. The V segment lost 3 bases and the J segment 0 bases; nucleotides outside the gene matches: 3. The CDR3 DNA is TGTGCCAGCAGCTTCGGACTAGCGGGGGGGAGCTCCTACGAGCAGTACTTC. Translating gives CASSFGLAGGSSYEQYF.

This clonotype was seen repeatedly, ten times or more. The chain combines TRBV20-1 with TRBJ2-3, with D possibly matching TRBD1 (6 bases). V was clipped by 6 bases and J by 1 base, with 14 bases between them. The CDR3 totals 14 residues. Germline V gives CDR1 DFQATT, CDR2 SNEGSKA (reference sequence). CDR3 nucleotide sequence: TGCAGTGCCAGGGGCAGGGGTGGCACAGATACGCAGTATTTT. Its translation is CSARGRGGTDTQYF.

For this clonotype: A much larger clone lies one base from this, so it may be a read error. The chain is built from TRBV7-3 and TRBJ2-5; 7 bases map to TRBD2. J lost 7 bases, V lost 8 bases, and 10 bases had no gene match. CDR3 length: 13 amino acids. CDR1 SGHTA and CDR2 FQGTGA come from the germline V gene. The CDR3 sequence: CASGSNWEGTQYF. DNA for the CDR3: TGTGCCAGCGGCTCAAACTGGGAGGGGACCCAGTACTTC.

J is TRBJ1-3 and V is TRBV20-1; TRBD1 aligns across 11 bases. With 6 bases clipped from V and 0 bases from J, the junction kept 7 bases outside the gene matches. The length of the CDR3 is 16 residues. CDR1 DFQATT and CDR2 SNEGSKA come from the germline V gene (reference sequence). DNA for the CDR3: TGCAGTGCCGCCGGGACAGGGGGAACCTCTGGAAACACCATATATTTT. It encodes CSAAGTGGTSGNTIYF.

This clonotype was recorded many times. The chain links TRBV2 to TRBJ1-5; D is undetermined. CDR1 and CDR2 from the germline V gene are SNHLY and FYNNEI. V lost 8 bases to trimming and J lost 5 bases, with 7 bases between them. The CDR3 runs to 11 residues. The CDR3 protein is CASGIHQPQHF. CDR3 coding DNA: TGTGCCAGCGGAATCCATCAGCCCCAGCATTTT.